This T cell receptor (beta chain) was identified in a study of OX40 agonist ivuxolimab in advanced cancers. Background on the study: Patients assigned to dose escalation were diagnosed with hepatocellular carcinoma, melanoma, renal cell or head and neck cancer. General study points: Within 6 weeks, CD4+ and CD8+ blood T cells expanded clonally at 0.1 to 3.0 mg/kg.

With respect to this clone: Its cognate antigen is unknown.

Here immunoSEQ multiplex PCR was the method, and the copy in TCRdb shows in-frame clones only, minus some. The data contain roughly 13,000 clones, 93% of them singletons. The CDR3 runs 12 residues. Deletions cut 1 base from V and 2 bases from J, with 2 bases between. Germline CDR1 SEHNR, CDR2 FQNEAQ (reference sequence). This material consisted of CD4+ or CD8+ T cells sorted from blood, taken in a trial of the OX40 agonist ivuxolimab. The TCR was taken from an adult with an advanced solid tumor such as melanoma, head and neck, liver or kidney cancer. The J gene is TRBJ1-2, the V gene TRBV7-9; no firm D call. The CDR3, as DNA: TGTGCCAGCAGCTTAGGGAACTATGGCTACACCTTC. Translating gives CASSLGNYGYTF.